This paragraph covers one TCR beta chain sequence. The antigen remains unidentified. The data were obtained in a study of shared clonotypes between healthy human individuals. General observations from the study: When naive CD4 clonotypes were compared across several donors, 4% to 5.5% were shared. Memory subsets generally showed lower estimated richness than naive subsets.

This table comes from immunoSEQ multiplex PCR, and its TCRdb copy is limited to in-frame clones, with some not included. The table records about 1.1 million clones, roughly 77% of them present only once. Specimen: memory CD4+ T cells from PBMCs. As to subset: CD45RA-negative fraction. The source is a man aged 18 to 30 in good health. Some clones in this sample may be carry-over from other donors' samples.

This chain's CDR3 is CASSLASGAGANVLTF. For the CDR3, the DNA is TGTGCCAGCAGCTTAGCTTCAGGGGCTGGGGCCAACGTCCTGACTTTC. This chain connects TRBV11-2 to TRBJ2-6, with D possibly TRBD1 on 6 matching bases. Germline V gives CDR1 SGHAT, CDR2 FQNNGV. The CDR3 has 16 residues. Trimming pared 1 base from V and 2 bases from J, leaving 9 bases between.